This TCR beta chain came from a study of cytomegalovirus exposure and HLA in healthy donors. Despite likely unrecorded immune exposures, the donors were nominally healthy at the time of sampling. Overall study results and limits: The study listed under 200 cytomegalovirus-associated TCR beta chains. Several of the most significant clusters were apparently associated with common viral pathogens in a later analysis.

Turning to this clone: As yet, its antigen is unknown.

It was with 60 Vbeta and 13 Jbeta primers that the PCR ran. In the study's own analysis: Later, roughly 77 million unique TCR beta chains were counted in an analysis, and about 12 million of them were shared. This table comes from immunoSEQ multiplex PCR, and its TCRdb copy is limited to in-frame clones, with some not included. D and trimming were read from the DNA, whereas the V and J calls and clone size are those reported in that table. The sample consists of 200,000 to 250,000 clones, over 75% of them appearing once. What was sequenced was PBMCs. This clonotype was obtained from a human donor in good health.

CDR3 sequence: CASSLAPRNLQARYEQYF. Written as DNA, the CDR3 is TGTGCCAGCAGCTTGGCACCTAGGAATCTACAGGCTAGGTACGAGCAGTACTTC. This chain uses TRBV5-4 with TRBJ2-7, with D possibly matching TRBD1 (5 bases). V shed 0 bases and J shed 4 bases, with 23 bases lying between them. Per germline, CDR1 SGHNT and CDR2 YYREEE (reference sequence). The CDR3 spans 18 residues.